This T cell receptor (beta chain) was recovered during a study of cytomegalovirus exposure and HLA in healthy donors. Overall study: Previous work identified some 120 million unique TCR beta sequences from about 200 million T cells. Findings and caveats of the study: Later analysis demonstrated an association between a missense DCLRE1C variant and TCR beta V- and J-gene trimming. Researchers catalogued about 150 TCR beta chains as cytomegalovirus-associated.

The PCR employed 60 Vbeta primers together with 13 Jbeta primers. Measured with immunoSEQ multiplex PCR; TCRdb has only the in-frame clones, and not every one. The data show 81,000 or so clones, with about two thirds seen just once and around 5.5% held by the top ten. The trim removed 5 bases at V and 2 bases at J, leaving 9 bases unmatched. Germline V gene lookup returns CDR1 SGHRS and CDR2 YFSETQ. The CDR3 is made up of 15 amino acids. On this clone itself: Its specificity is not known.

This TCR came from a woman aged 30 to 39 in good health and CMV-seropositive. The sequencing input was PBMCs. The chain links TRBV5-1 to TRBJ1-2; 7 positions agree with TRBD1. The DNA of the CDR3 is TGCGCCAGCAGTCAGGTATCGACAGGGAACTATGGCTACACCTTC. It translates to CASSQVSTGNYGYTF.